The T cell receptor (beta chain) under discussion was sequenced for a study of shared clonotypes between healthy human individuals. The CDR3 is made up of 15 amino acids. Trimming at V came to 6 bases and at J to 5 bases, leaving 10 bases not matched to a gene. In germline, CDR1 is MNHEY, CDR2 SMNVEV (reference sequence). Generated by immunoSEQ multiplex PCR, the TCRdb table keeps only in-frame clones and is missing some. Of roughly 660,000 clones in the sample, 90% were seen once. Sequenced input: memory CD8+ T cells from PBMCs. Regarding subset: CD45RO+ cells pooled with CCR7-negative TemRA cells. The TCR was taken from a man in his late teens or twenties in good health. Some clones in this sample may be carry-over from other donors' samples. V usage is TRBV27 and J usage is TRBJ1-2; 9 bases map to TRBD1. The CDR3 nucleotides are TGTGCCAGCAGGCCGACAGGGGGGGGACTTTATGGCTACACCTTC. As protein: CASRPTGGGLYGYTF.